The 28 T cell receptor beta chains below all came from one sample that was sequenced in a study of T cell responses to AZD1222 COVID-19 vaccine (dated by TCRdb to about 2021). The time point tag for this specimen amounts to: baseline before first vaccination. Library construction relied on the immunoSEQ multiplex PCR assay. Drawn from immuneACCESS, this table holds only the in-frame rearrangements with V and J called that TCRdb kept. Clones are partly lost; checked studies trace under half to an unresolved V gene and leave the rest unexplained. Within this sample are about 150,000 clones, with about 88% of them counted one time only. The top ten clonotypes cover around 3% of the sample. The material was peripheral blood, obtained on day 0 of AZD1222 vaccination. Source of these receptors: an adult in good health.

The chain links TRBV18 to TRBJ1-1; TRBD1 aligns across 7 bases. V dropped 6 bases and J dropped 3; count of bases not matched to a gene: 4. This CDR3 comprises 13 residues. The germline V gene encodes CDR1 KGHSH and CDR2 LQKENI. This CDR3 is CASSSDRDTEAFF. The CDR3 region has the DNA TGTGCCAGCTCGTCAGACAGGGACACTGAAGCTTTCTTT.

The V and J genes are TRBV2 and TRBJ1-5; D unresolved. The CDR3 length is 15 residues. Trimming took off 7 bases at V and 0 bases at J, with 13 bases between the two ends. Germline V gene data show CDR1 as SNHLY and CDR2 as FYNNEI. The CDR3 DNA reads TGTGCCAGCACCGAGAGGCAGTCTAGCAATCAGCCCCAGCATTTT. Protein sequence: CASTERQSSNQPQHF.

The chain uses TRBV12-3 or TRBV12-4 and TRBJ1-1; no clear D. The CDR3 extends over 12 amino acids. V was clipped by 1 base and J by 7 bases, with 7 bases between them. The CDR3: CASSLEWFEAFF. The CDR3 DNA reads TGTGCCAGCAGTTTAGAGTGGTTTGAAGCTTTCTTT.

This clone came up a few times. The DNA for the CDR3 is TGTGCCAGCAGCCAGGAGGGACAACCGGACGGGCCGAGCACAGATACGCAGTATTTT. Its protein is CASSQEGQPDGPSTDTQYF. The chain links TRBV14 to TRBJ2-3, with D perhaps being TRBD1 or TRBD2 (6 bases each). The CDR3 loop spans 19 amino acids. The germline V gene has CDR1 SGHDN and CDR2 FVKESK. Deletions cut 3 bases from V and 0 bases from J, with 22 bases between.

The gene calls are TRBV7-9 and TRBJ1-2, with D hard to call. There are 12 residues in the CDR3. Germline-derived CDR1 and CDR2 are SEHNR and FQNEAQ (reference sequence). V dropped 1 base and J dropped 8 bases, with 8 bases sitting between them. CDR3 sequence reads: CASSLDDVGYTF. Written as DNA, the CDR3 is TGTGCCAGCAGCTTAGACGACGTCGGCTACACCTTC.

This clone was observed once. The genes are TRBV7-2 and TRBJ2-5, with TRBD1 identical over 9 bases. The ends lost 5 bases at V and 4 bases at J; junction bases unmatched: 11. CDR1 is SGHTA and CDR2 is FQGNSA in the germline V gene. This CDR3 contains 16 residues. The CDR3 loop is CASSHQQGAPRETQYF. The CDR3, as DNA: TGTGCCAGCAGCCATCAACAGGGGGCGCCAAGAGAGACCCAGTACTTC. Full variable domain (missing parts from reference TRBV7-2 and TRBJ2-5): GAGVSQSPSNKVTEKGKDVELRCDPISGHTALYWYRQSLGQGLEFLIYFQGNSAPDKSGLPSDRFSAERTGGSVSTLTIQRTQQEDSAVYLCASSHQQGAPRETQYFGPGTRLLVL.

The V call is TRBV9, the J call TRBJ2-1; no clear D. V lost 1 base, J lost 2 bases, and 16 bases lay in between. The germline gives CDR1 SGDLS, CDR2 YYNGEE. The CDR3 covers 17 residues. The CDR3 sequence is CASSVRPSTSTYNEQFF. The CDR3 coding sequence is TGTGCCAGCAGCGTACGGCCCTCCACCAGCACCTACAATGAGCAGTTCTTC.

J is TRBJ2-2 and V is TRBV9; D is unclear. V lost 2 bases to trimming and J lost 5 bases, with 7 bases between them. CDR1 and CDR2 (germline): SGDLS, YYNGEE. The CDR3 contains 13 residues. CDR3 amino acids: CASSVKGTGELFF. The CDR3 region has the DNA TGTGCCAGCAGCGTTAAAGGAACCGGGGAGCTGTTTTTT.

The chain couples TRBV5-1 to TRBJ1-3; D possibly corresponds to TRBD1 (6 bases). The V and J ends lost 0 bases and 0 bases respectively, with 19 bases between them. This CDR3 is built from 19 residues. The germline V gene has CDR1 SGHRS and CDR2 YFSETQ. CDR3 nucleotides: TGCGCCAGCAGCTTGGAGGGGCCTACAGGGCCTCACTCTGGAAACACCATATATTTT. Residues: CASSLEGPTGPHSGNTIYF.

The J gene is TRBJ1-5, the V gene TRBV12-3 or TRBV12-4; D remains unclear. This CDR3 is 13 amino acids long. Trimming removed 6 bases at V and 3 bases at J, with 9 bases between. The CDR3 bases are TGTGCCAGCAGCCGGTCTTTCAATCAGCCCCAGCATTTT. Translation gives CASSRSFNQPQHF.

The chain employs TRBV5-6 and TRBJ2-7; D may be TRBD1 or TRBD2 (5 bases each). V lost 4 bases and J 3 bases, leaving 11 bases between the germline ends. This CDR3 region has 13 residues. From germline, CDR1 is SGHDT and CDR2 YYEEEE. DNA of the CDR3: TGTGCCAGCAGCATCGGGACCCTCTACGAGCAGTACTTC. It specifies CASSIGTLYEQYF.

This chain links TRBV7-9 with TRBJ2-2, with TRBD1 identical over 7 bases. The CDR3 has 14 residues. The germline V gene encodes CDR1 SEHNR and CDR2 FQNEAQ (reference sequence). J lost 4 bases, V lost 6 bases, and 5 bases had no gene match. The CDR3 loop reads CASRTGDSTGELFF. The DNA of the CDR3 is TGTGCCAGCAGAACAGGGGATAGCACCGGGGAGCTGTTTTTT.

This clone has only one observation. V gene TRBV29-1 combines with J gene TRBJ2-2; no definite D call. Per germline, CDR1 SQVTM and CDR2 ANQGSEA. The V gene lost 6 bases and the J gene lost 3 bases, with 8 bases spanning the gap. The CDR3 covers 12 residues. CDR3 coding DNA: TGCAGCGTCGCAGAGGACACCGGGGAGCTGTTTTTT. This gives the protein CSVAEDTGELFF.

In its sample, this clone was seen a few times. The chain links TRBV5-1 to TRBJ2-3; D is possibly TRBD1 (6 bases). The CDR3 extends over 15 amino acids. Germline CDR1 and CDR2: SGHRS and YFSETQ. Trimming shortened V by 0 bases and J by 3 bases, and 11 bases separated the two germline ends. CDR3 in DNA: TGCGCCAGCAGCTTGGAATTGGGGGCGACAGATACGCAGTATTTT. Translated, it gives CASSLELGATDTQYF.

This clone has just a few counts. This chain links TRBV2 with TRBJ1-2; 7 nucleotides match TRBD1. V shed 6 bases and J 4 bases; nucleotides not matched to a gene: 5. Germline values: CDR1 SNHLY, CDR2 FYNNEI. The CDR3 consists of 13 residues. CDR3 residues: CASSPGGLYGYTF. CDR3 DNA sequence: TGTGCCAGCAGCCCAGGGGGACTCTATGGCTACACCTTC. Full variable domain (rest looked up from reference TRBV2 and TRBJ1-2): EPEVTQTPSHQVTQMGQEVILRCVPISNHLYFYWYRQILGQKVEFLVSFYNNEISEKSEIFDDQFSVERPDGSNFTLKIRSTKLEDSAMYFCASSPGGLYGYTFGSGTRLTVV.

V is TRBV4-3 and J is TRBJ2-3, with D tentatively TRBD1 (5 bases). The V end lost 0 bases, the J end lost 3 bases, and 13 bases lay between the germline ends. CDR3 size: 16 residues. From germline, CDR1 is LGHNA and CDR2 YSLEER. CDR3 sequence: CASSQDHQGMTDTQYF. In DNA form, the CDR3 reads TGCGCCAGCAGCCAAGACCACCAGGGTATGACAGATACGCAGTATTTT.

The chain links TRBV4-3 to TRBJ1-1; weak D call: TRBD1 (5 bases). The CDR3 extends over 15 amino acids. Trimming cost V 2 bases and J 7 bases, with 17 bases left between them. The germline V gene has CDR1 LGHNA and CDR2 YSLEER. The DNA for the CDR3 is TGCGCCAGCAGCCAACAGTTGGCAGGGTTAGGTGAAGCTTTCTTT. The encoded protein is CASSQQLAGLGEAFF.

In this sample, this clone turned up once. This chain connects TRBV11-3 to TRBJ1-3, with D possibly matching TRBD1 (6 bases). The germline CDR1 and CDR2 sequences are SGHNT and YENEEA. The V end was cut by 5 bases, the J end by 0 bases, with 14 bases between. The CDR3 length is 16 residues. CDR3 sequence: CASSPGGANSGNTIYF. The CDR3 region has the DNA TGTGCCAGCAGCCCTGGGGGGGCTAACTCTGGAAACACCATATATTTT.

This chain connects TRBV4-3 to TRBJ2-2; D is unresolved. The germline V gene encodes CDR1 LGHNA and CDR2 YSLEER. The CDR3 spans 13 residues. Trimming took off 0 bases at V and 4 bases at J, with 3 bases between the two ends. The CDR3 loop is CASSQDLTGELFF. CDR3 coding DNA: TGCGCCAGCAGCCAAGATCTCACCGGGGAGCTGTTTTTT.

CDR3 nucleotide sequence: TGTGCCATGGGACAGGGGGCGTCCTTTGGGGCCAACGTCCTGACTTTC. Translated: CAMGQGASFGANVLTF. The genes are TRBV10-3 and TRBJ2-6; 12 nucleotides line up with TRBD1. The V and J ends lost 9 bases and 3 bases, in that order; junction bases with no gene match: 6. Germline assignment: CDR1 ENHRY and CDR2 SYGVKD. There are 16 residues in the CDR3.

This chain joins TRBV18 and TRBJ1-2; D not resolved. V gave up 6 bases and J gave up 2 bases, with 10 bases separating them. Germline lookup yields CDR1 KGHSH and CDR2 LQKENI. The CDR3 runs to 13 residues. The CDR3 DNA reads TGTGCCAGCTCGACCCAGGAGAACTATGGCTACACCTTC. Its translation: CASSTQENYGYTF.

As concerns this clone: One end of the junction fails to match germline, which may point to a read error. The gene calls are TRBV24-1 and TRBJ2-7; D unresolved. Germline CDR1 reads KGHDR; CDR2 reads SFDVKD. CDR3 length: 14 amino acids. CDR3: CATSDSRRSSEQYF. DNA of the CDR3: TGTGCCACCAGTGACTCCCGGCGTTCCTCCGAGCAGTACTTC.

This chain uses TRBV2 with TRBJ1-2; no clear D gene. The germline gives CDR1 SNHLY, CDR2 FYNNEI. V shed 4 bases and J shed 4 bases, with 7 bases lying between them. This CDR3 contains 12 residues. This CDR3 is CASSVDFYGYTF. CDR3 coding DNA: TGTGCCAGCAGTGTGGACTTCTATGGCTACACCTTC.

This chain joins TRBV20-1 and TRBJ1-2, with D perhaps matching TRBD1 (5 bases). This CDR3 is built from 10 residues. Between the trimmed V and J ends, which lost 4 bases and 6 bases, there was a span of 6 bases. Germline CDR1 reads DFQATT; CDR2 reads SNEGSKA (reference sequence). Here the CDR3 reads CSAMDNGYTF. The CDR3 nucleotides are TGCAGTGCTATGGACAATGGCTACACCTTC.

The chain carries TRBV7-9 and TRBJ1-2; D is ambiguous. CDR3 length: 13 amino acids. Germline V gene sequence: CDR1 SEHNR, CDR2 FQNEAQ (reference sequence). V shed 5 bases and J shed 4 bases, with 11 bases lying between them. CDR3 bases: TGTGCCAGCAGCCCAGACACCTTCTATGGCTACACCTTC. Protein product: CASSPDTFYGYTF.

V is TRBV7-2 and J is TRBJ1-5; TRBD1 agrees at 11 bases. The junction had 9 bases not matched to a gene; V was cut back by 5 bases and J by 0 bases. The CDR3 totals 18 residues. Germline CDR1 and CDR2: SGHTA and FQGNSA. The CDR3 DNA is TGTGCCAGCAGCCCCCAGGGACAGGGGGGGAGTAGCAATCAGCCCCAGCATTTT. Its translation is CASSPQGQGGSSNQPQHF.

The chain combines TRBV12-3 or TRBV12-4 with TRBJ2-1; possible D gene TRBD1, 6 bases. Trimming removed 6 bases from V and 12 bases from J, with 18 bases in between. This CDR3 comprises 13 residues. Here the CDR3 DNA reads TGTGCCAGCAGCCTATCAGGGGAATCAGGGCAGTTCTTC. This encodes CASSLSGESGQFF.

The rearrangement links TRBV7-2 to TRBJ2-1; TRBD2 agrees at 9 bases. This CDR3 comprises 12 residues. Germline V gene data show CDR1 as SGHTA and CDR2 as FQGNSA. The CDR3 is CAVGGGVGEQFF. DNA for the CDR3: TGTGCAGTGGGCGGGGGGGTCGGTGAGCAGTTCTTC.